This T cell receptor beta chain was sequenced for a study of cytomegalovirus exposure and HLA in healthy donors. The overall study: Findings of an earlier analysis included some 120 million unique TCR beta sequences from 200 million or so T cells. Findings and limits, study-wide: TCR beta sequences reportedly predicted most subjects' HLA-A and HLA-B alleles accurately. Some public TCRs appeared in many individuals, while most sequences were rare. Analyzed later, most CMV-associated TCR beta chains appeared HLA-restricted.

A word on this clone: No antigen is known for it.

Deletions cut 5 bases from V and 3 bases from J, with 18 bases between. Germline CDR1 is SGHRS and CDR2 is YFSETQ. The CDR3 loop spans 15 amino acids. The PCR employed 60 Vbeta primers together with 13 Jbeta primers. Using immunoSEQ multiplex PCR, the repertoire was profiled, and TCRdb retains in-frame clones only, with some absent. The sample consists of 150,000 to 200,000 clones, about 81% of them appearing once. Sequencing was carried out using PBMCs. This TCR was sampled from a woman in her twenties or thirties in good health and CMV-seronegative. V is TRBV5-1 and J is TRBJ2-7; weak D call: TRBD2 (5 bases). CDR3 loop: CASRFLSAGRYEQYF. The CDR3 bases are TGCGCCAGCAGGTTCCTATCGGCGGGCCGCTACGAGCAGTACTTC.